This is a list of T cell receptor beta chains from one sample in a study of beta chain features in type 1 diabetes. The table came from immunoSEQ multiplex PCR; TCRdb's copy has only in-frame clones and leaves some out. The table lists about 140,000 clones, 9% to 10% of them singletons. Sequenced material: central memory CD4+ T cells from blood. The source is a woman between 35 and 50 years old in good health. Both conserved end residues are part of each CDR3. D genes are given only for firm matches. The size of a clone is reported for some rows only, either as once, few or many, or as a class for expanded clones.

v_gene: TRBV7-2; abundance: few; d_gene: NA; j_gene: TRBJ2-5; CDR3aa: CASSVPDSRGETQYF; CDR3nt: TGTGCCAGCAGCGTCCCGGACAGTAGGGGAGAGACCCAGTACTTC
v_gene: TRBV2; abundance: NA; d_gene: NA; j_gene: TRBJ2-5; CDR3aa: CASSESGQTSETQYF; CDR3nt: TGTGCCAGCAGTGAATCGGGACAAACTTCCGAGACCCAGTACTTC
v_gene: TRBV19; abundance: NA; d_gene: TRBD1; j_gene: TRBJ1-6; CDR3aa: CASRSTGGNYSPLHF; CDR3nt: TGTGCCAGTCGGAGTACAGGGGGGAACTATTCACCCCTCCACTTT
v_gene: TRBV5-1; abundance: NA; d_gene: TRBD1; j_gene: TRBJ1-2; CDR3aa: CASSLDTGGARYGYTF; CDR3nt: TGCGCCAGCAGCTTGGATACAGGGGGCGCAAGGTATGGCTACACCTTC
v_gene: TRBV7-9; abundance: few; d_gene: TRBD2; j_gene: TRBJ2-1; CDR3aa: CASSLGTLAGSSDEQFF; CDR3nt: TGTGCCAGCAGCTTAGGGACCCTAGCGGGGAGTTCGGATGAGCAGTTCTTC
v_gene: TRBV6-6; abundance: NA; d_gene: TRBD1; j_gene: TRBJ1-4; CDR3aa: CASSSSTGLVEKLFF; CDR3nt: TGTGCCAGCAGTAGTTCGACAGGGTTAGTTGAAAAACTGTTTTTT
v_gene: TRBV10-3; abundance: NA; d_gene: NA; j_gene: TRBJ2-5; CDR3aa: CAISVSRGIETQYF; CDR3nt: TGTGCCATCAGTGTGTCAAGGGGGATTGAGACCCAGTACTTC
v_gene: TRBV2; abundance: NA; d_gene: NA; j_gene: TRBJ1-5; CDR3aa: CASSERSGGDQPQHF; CDR3nt: TGTGCCAGCAGTGAGCGTTCAGGCGGGGATCAGCCCCAGCATTTT
v_gene: TRBV11-2; abundance: NA; d_gene: TRBD1; j_gene: TRBJ2-5; CDR3aa: CASSTGGTGFQETQYF; CDR3nt: TGTGCCAGCAGCACCGGAGGGACAGGGTTCCAAGAGACCCAGTACTTC
v_gene: TRBV5-1; abundance: NA; d_gene: NA; j_gene: TRBJ1-4; CDR3aa: CASSLEGWKLFF; CDR3nt: TGCGCCAGCAGCTTGGAGGGGTGGAAACTGTTTTTT
v_gene: TRBV9; abundance: few; d_gene: TRBD1; j_gene: TRBJ1-1; CDR3aa: CASSRHDRGTEAFF; CDR3nt: TGTGCCAGCAGCCGACACGACAGGGGGACTGAAGCTTTCTTT
v_gene: TRBV9; abundance: few; d_gene: TRBD1; j_gene: TRBJ2-7; CDR3aa: CASSVAGQHSYEQYF; CDR3nt: TGTGCCAGCAGCGTAGCGGGACAGCACTCCTACGAGCAGTACTTC
v_gene: TRBV7-6; abundance: few; d_gene: TRBD2; j_gene: TRBJ2-3; CDR3aa: CASSPGRATDTQYF; CDR3nt: TGTGCCAGCAGCCCGGGGAGGGCCACAGATACGCAGTATTTT
v_gene: TRBV7-2; abundance: few; d_gene: NA; j_gene: TRBJ1-1; CDR3aa: CASSFRTANTEAFF; CDR3nt: TGTGCCAGCAGCTTTAGGACAGCCAACACTGAAGCTTTCTTT
v_gene: TRBV7-2; abundance: few; d_gene: TRBD2; j_gene: TRBJ2-7; CDR3aa: CASSLRSRTSGGPVF; CDR3nt: TGTGCCAGCAGCTTACGAAGTAGAACTAGCGGGGGCCCCGTCTTC
v_gene: TRBV25-1; abundance: few; d_gene: NA; j_gene: TRBJ2-5; CDR3aa: CASRRDGQETQYF; CDR3nt: TGTGCCAGCAGGCGGGACGGTCAAGAGACCCAGTACTTC
v_gene: TRBV25-1; abundance: NA; d_gene: NA; j_gene: TRBJ2-5; CDR3aa: CASKREYQETQYF; CDR3nt: TGTGCCAGCAAAAGAGAGTACCAAGAGACCCAGTACTTC
v_gene: TRBV4-3; abundance: NA; d_gene: NA; j_gene: TRBJ1-6; CDR3aa: CASSQLPTGRGSPLHF; CDR3nt: TGCGCCAGCAGCCAGCTTCCGACGGGCCGGGGTTCACCCCTCCACTTT
v_gene: TRBV5-1; abundance: NA; d_gene: TRBD1; j_gene: TRBJ1-6; CDR3aa: CASSSTGGYSPLHF; CDR3nt: TGCGCCAGCAGCTCCACAGGGGGGTATTCACCCCTCCACTTT
v_gene: TRBV18; abundance: NA; d_gene: NA; j_gene: TRBJ2-7; CDR3aa: CASSPESAGPYEQYF; CDR3nt: TGTGCCAGCTCCCCTGAAAGCGCGGGACCCTACGAGCAGTACTTC
v_gene: TRBV2; abundance: few; d_gene: TRBD2; j_gene: TRBJ2-7; CDR3aa: CASSLGLAGGRKEQYF; CDR3nt: TGTGCCAGCTCCCTTGGGCTAGCGGGGGGGCGGAAGGAGCAGTACTTC
v_gene: TRBV10-3; abundance: few; d_gene: NA; j_gene: TRBJ1-5; CDR3aa: CATMAAGNQPQHF; CDR3nt: TGTGCCACGATGGCGGCAGGGAATCAGCCCCAGCATTTT
v_gene: TRBV2; abundance: few; d_gene: TRBD2; j_gene: TRBJ2-1; CDR3aa: CASSDSAGGDNEQFF; CDR3nt: TGTGCCAGCAGTGACTCGGCGGGGGGCGACAATGAGCAGTTCTTC
v_gene: TRBV5-1; abundance: many; d_gene: NA; j_gene: TRBJ1-2; CDR3aa: CASSLSLANYGYTF; CDR3nt: TGCGCCAGCAGCTTGTCGTTAGCTAACTATGGCTACACCTTC
v_gene: TRBV9; abundance: few; d_gene: NA; j_gene: TRBJ2-5; CDR3aa: CASSVGAQETQYF; CDR3nt: TGTGCCAGCAGCGTAGGAGCCCAAGAGACCCAGTACTTC
v_gene: TRBV7-2; abundance: many; d_gene: TRBD1; j_gene: TRBJ2-2; CDR3aa: CASTRQGEAGELFF; CDR3nt: TGTGCCAGCACGAGGCAGGGGGAAGCCGGGGAGCTGTTTTTT
v_gene: TRBV5-4; abundance: few; d_gene: NA; j_gene: TRBJ2-7; CDR3aa: CASSLGDYEQYF; CDR3nt: TGTGCCAGCAGCTTGGGAGATTACGAGCAGTACTTC
v_gene: TRBV5-1; abundance: once; d_gene: TRBD1; j_gene: TRBJ2-2; CDR3aa: CASSRNTGGNGGELFF; CDR3nt: TGCGCCAGCAGCCGGAACACAGGGGGTAACGGCGGGGAGCTGTTTTTT
v_gene: TRBV5-1; abundance: few; d_gene: NA; j_gene: TRBJ1-5; CDR3aa: CASSWRNTSDQPQHF; CDR3nt: TGCGCCAGCAGCTGGCGGAACACTAGCGATCAGCCCCAGCATTTT
v_gene: TRBV11-1; abundance: NA; d_gene: NA; j_gene: TRBJ2-7; CDR3aa: CASSSTGITYEQYF; CDR3nt: TGTGCCAGCAGCTCCACAGGGATCACCTACGAGCAGTACTTC
v_gene: TRBV5-8; abundance: few; d_gene: NA; j_gene: TRBJ2-7; CDR3aa: CASSLEGQRLEQYF; CDR3nt: TGTGCCAGCAGCTTGGAAGGACAGCGTCTCGAGCAGTACTTC
v_gene: TRBV6-6; abundance: few; d_gene: TRBD1; j_gene: TRBJ2-7; CDR3aa: CASSYAAGGPYEQYF; CDR3nt: TGTGCCAGCAGTTACGCGGCAGGGGGCCCCTACGAGCAGTACTTC
v_gene: TRBV10-3; abundance: NA; d_gene: NA; j_gene: TRBJ2-6; CDR3aa: CAISERAGETSGANVLTF; CDR3nt: TGTGCCATCAGTGAGAGGGCAGGGGAAACCTCTGGGGCCAACGTCCTGACTTTC
v_gene: TRBV27; abundance: few; d_gene: NA; j_gene: TRBJ2-1; CDR3aa: CASSFSTGKDYNEQFF; CDR3nt: TGTGCCAGCAGTTTTTCAACAGGGAAGGACTACAATGAGCAGTTCTTC
v_gene: TRBV4-3; abundance: many; d_gene: NA; j_gene: TRBJ1-1; CDR3aa: CASSQDAVTEAFF; CDR3nt: TGCGCCAGCAGCCAAGATGCAGTAACTGAAGCTTTCTTT
v_gene: TRBV6-6; abundance: NA; d_gene: NA; j_gene: TRBJ2-7; CDR3aa: CASSPRSFSYEQYF; CDR3nt: TGTGCCAGCAGCCCTAGATCCTTCTCCTACGAGCAGTACTTC
v_gene: TRBV6-5; abundance: NA; d_gene: NA; j_gene: TRBJ1-5; CDR3aa: CASSAGWGGIQPQHF; CDR3nt: TGTGCCAGCAGTGCGGGGTGGGGAGGAATTCAGCCCCAGCATTTT
v_gene: TRBV20-1; abundance: few; d_gene: TRBD1; j_gene: TRBJ2-1; CDR3aa: CSARTGQRAFF; CDR3nt: TGCAGTGCTAGAACGGGACAGCGCGCCTTCTTC
v_gene: TRBV5-1; abundance: few; d_gene: NA; j_gene: TRBJ2-7; CDR3aa: CASSLGQISYEQYF; CDR3nt: TGCGCCAGCAGCTTGGGGCAGATCTCCTACGAGCAGTACTTC
v_gene: TRBV19; abundance: NA; d_gene: TRBD1; j_gene: TRBJ2-7; CDR3aa: CASSPRDRAEQYF; CDR3nt: TGTGCCAGTAGTCCGAGGGACAGGGCCGAGCAGTACTTC
v_gene: TRBV25-1; abundance: few; d_gene: NA; j_gene: TRBJ2-3; CDR3aa: CASSPLREVAQYF; CDR3nt: TGTGCCAGCAGCCCACTCCGAGAGGTAGCGCAGTATTTT
v_gene: TRBV5-1; abundance: few; d_gene: TRBD2; j_gene: TRBJ2-7; CDR3aa: CASSKHSRNTGTSSYEQYF; CDR3nt: TGCGCCAGCAGCAAACATAGTCGAAATACCGGGACTAGCTCCTACGAGCAGTACTTC
v_gene: TRBV29-1; abundance: few; d_gene: NA; j_gene: TRBJ1-2; CDR3aa: CSVAGYYGYTF; CDR3nt: TGCAGCGTTGCAGGGTACTATGGCTACACCTTC
v_gene: TRBV5-6; abundance: NA; d_gene: NA; j_gene: TRBJ1-5; CDR3aa: CASSLTPGPNQPQHF; CDR3nt: TGTGCCAGCAGTTTAACACCTGGGCCCAATCAGCCCCAGCATTTT
v_gene: TRBV10-3; abundance: NA; d_gene: NA; j_gene: TRBJ2-2; CDR3aa: CAISGDGELFF; CDR3nt: TGTGCCATCAGCGGAGACGGGGAGCTGTTTTTT
v_gene: TRBV5-1; abundance: NA; d_gene: TRBD1; j_gene: TRBJ2-1; CDR3aa: CASSFSGGSNEQFF; CDR3nt: TGCGCCAGCAGCTTCTCAGGGGGCTCTAATGAGCAGTTCTTC
v_gene: TRBV7-9; abundance: NA; d_gene: NA; j_gene: TRBJ2-7; CDR3aa: CASSSRPLGEQYF; CDR3nt: TGTGCCAGCAGCTCACGTCCCCTAGGCGAGCAGTACTTC
v_gene: TRBV19; abundance: NA; d_gene: NA; j_gene: TRBJ2-2; CDR3aa: CASSPWGQTGELFF; CDR3nt: TGTGCCAGTAGTCCCTGGGGGCAGACCGGGGAGCTGTTTTTT
v_gene: TRBV12-2; abundance: NA; d_gene: NA; j_gene: TRBJ2-3; CDR3aa: CASRLDYCTDTQYF; CDR3nt: TGTGCAAGTCGCTTAGACTATTGCACAGATACGCAGTATTTT
v_gene: TRBV11-2; abundance: few; d_gene: NA; j_gene: TRBJ2-3; CDR3aa: CASSPQGTQYF; CDR3nt: TGTGCCAGCAGCCCGCAGGGTACGCAGTATTTT
v_gene: TRBV13; abundance: NA; d_gene: NA; j_gene: TRBJ2-7; CDR3aa: CASSLWGEKAYEQYF; CDR3nt: TGTGCCAGCAGCTTATGGGGGGAAAAAGCCTACGAGCAGTACTTC
v_gene: TRBV7-2; abundance: NA; d_gene: TRBD1; j_gene: TRBJ2-7; CDR3aa: CASSPDRANGEQYF; CDR3nt: TGTGCCAGCAGCCCAGACAGGGCGAACGGCGAGCAGTACTTC
v_gene: TRBV6-5; abundance: few; d_gene: TRBD1; j_gene: TRBJ1-1; CDR3aa: CASSYSPQGGFEAFF; CDR3nt: TGTGCCAGCAGTTATAGCCCGCAAGGGGGCTTTGAAGCTTTCTTT
v_gene: TRBV5-1; abundance: NA; d_gene: TRBD1; j_gene: TRBJ2-7; CDR3aa: CASSLDGQGGLSNF; CDR3nt: TGCGCCAGCAGCTTGGACGGACAGGGGGGATTAAGCAACTTC
v_gene: TRBV19; abundance: NA; d_gene: NA; j_gene: TRBJ1-6; CDR3aa: CASSLGFRGTLHF; CDR3nt: TGTGCCAGTAGTTTGGGTTTCCGGGGGACCCTCCACTTT